Listed below are T cell receptor beta chains from one sample, sequenced in a study of T cells after yellow fever vaccination. TCRdb used MiXCR to reprocess the 5' RACE reads, holding one entry per CDR3 protein. The sample has more than 110,000 distinct CDR3 sequences; more than 6.5% are singletons. Sequencing used CD4+ T cells sorted from PBMCs, obtained 10 days after the yellow fever booster vaccination. The receptors stem from a man aged 25-40 years who received the YFV17D yellow fever vaccine. The CDR3 runs from the conserved cysteine through the conserved F or W. D genes are given only for firm matches. Part of the rows lack a size; the others show once, few, many or a class for expanded clones.

D gene: TRBD2
J gene: TRBJ2-7
V gene: TRBV5-8
clone size: many
CDR3 DNA: TGTGCCAGCAGTCAAGGGGTAGCGGGAGTTCACGAGCAGTACTTC
CDR3 protein: CASSQGVAGVHEQYF

D gene: NA
J gene: TRBJ2-5
V gene: TRBV4-3
clone size: few
CDR3 DNA: TGCGCCAGCAGCCAAGTGGGAAAAACTGGGGAGACCCAGTACTTC
CDR3 protein: CASSQVGKTGETQYF

D gene: NA
J gene: TRBJ1-1
V gene: TRBV6-2/TRBV6-3
clone size: many
CDR3 DNA: TGTGCCAGCAGTTCCGGACCGAACACTGAAGCTTTCTTT
CDR3 protein: CASSSGPNTEAFF

D gene: TRBD1
J gene: TRBJ2-3
V gene: TRBV7-9
clone size: many
CDR3 DNA: TGTGCCAGCAGCTTAGTGGACAGGAGATCAGATACGCAGTATTTT
CDR3 protein: CASSLVDRRSDTQYF

D gene: TRBD2
J gene: TRBJ2-7
V gene: TRBV5-1
clone size: NA
CDR3 DNA: TGCGCCAGCAGCTTGGCCCTAGCGGAGGCCTACGAGCAGTACTTC
CDR3 protein: CASSLALAEAYEQYF

D gene: NA
J gene: TRBJ2-5
V gene: TRBV20-1
clone size: few
CDR3 DNA: TGCAGTGCTAGAGATCCAGTCTCTGGGCGGGCCCCAGGGGAGACCCAGTACTTC
CDR3 protein: CSARDPVSGRAPGETQYF

D gene: NA
J gene: TRBJ2-7
V gene: TRBV5-1
clone size: many
CDR3 DNA: TGCGCCAGCAGCTTGGCCGAAGTCGGCGAGCAGTACTTC
CDR3 protein: CASSLAEVGEQYF

D gene: NA
J gene: TRBJ1-1
V gene: TRBV7-9
clone size: many
CDR3 DNA: TGTGCCAGTAGGGGGGGGAATATGAACACTGAAGCTTTCTTT
CDR3 protein: CASRGGNMNTEAFF

D gene: NA
J gene: TRBJ1-1
V gene: TRBV4-2
clone size: many
CDR3 DNA: TGTGCCAGCAGCCAAGATCGGGCGAGGATTGAAGCTTTCTTT
CDR3 protein: CASSQDRARIEAFF

D gene: NA
J gene: TRBJ2-7
V gene: TRBV11-3
clone size: NA
CDR3 DNA: TGTGCCAGCAGCTTAGATCGAACGCACGAGCAGTACTTC
CDR3 protein: CASSLDRTHEQYF

D gene: TRBD2
J gene: TRBJ2-2
V gene: TRBV9
clone size: few
CDR3 DNA: TGTGCCAGCAGCGACCTACGCGGGGGGAACACCGGGGAGCTGTTTTTT
CDR3 protein: CASSDLRGGNTGELFF

D gene: NA
J gene: TRBJ1-5
V gene: TRBV20-1
clone size: many
CDR3 DNA: TGCAGTGCCGGACCACTATGGGGCAATCAGCCCCAGCATTTT
CDR3 protein: CSAGPLWGNQPQHF

D gene: TRBD2
J gene: TRBJ2-1
V gene: TRBV4-2
clone size: many
CDR3 DNA: TGTGCCAGCAGCAAAGGGACTAGCGGGGTGTACAATGAGCAGTTCTTC
CDR3 protein: CASSKGTSGVYNEQFF